This T cell receptor (beta chain) came from a study of blood T cell repertoires in COVID-19. Looking at the study overall: Samples of COVID-19 (acute and convalescent) were obtained from the United States, Italy and Spain. PBMCs, B-cell-depleted T cells, or T cells were the source of the cDNA or gDNA that made up the material.

CDR3 size: 14 residues. The V gene's germline CDR1 is PRHDT and CDR2 FYEKMQ (reference sequence). With 6 bases clipped from V and 6 bases from J, the junction kept 4 bases outside the gene matches. Original processing methods: How many nucleated cells were present was estimated from reference gene primer amplification. The method was immunoSEQ multiplex PCR; TCRdb's version includes in-frame clones alone and lacks a portion of them. Clonal size and the V and J genes are those of that table, whereas D and trimming came from the DNA. The profile shows about 260,000 clones, roughly 86% of them singletons.

The chain couples TRBV13 to TRBJ1-4; 10 positions agree with TRBD1. Sequenced sample: peripheral blood. The source of this sequence is a man aged 18 to 35 with active or convalescent COVID-19. The CDR3: CASRTGTGDEKLFF. The CDR3 bases are TGTGCCAGCAGGACCGGGACAGGGGATGAAAAACTGTTTTTT.